One sample yielded the 5 T cell receptor beta chains listed below, sequenced in a study of blood T cell repertoires in COVID-19. Generated by immunoSEQ multiplex PCR, the TCRdb table keeps only in-frame clones and is missing some. The repertoire includes 24,000 or so clones, over 70% of them detected once, and about 25% sits in the top ten. The source material was peripheral blood. The receptors were sampled from a human donor with active COVID-19. The donor label of this sample is uncertain.

Only a few counts were recorded for this clone. The rearrangement uses TRBV4-1 and TRBJ2-1; TRBD2 aligns across 7 bases. With 6 bases clipped from V and 4 bases from J, the junction kept 9 bases outside the gene matches. Germline V gives CDR1 MGHRA, CDR2 YSYEKL. The CDR3 is made up of 15 amino acids. The DNA of the CDR3 is TGCGCCAGCAGGACCGAAGCGGGGCGGTACAATGAGCAGTTCTTC. It encodes CASRTEAGRYNEQFF.

This clone came up a few times. The chain is built from TRBV11-3 and TRBJ2-7; 12 bases match TRBD2. Looked up from germline, CDR1 is SGHNT and CDR2 is YENEEA. With 5 bases clipped from V and 3 bases from J, the junction kept 2 bases outside the gene matches. The CDR3 loop spans 14 amino acids. The CDR3 region has the DNA TGTGCCAGCAGCCGGACTAGCGGGAACTACGAGCAGTACTTC. It encodes CASSRTSGNYEQYF.

The chain employs TRBV5-1 and TRBJ2-3; no firm D call. The V gene lost 0 bases and the J gene lost 7 bases, with 9 bases spanning the gap. CDR3 length: 13 residues. Germline lookup yields CDR1 SGHRS and CDR2 YFSETQ. The CDR3 is CASSLAVVNTQYF. CDR3 coding DNA: TGCGCCAGCAGCTTGGCGGTAGTAAATACGCAGTATTTT.

The CDR3 reads CASSQGTSGSWTGELFF. The CDR3, as DNA: TGCGCCAGCAGCCAAGGGACTAGCGGGAGTTGGACCGGGGAGCTGTTTTTT. The rearrangement uses TRBV4-1 and TRBJ2-2, with 13 bases matching TRBD2. The CDR3 consists of 17 residues. J lost 5 bases, V lost 1 base, and 4 bases had no gene match. In germline, CDR1 is MGHRA, CDR2 YSYEKL.

In this sample, this clone turned up once. V usage is TRBV6-5 and J usage is TRBJ2-5, with D unresolved. The CDR3 consists of 11 residues. The V and J ends lost 3 bases and 5 bases respectively, with 4 bases between them. Germline V gene lookup returns CDR1 MNHEY and CDR2 SVGAGI. In DNA, the CDR3 is TGTGCCAGCAGTTATGCGGAGACCCAGTACTTC. Translation gives CASSYAETQYF.